Within the sample, the clone carrying this T cell receptor beta chain is medium-sized (0.01 to 0.1%). Its specificity is not known. Both RNA and DNA were isolated together from around 20-30 mg of bulk tissue that had not been sorted. Every tumor sample held more than 75% viable tumor cells. This record belongs to a study of tumor-infiltrating lymphocytes in primary liver carcinoma. Study context: Productive TCRbeta reads per sample were roughly 3.5 to 7.5 million, not differing by tissue. Study-level points and caveats: Tumor-blood pairs (like tumor-adjacent pairs) overlapped less than tumor region pairs did.

The authors made TCR beta cDNA from approximately 500 ng total RNA with a constant-region primer. Libraries covering TCR beta were generated through three nested multiplex PCR rounds (using a slightly modified ARM-PCR). The opening two PCR rounds, ten to eleven cycles each, paired TRBV1-TRBV30 forward primers with a C-beta reverse primer. MiXCR, applied by TCRdb to the multiplex PCR reads, yields one record per CDR3 protein. The repertoire includes roughly 49,000 distinct CDR3 sequences, 65% to 80% of them detected once, and 29% sits in the top ten. The CDR3 is 14 residues long. Trimming took 7 bases from V and 0 from J, leaving 10 bases between them.

The clonotype comes from a man in his forties or fifties with primary liver carcinoma and hepatitis B virus infection. This rearrangement joins TRBV12-3 or TRBV12-4 to TRBJ2-4; D is uncertain. Sequencing was done on a sample of liver tumor tissue from sampling region 5. Subset specified: tumor region T5, tumor centre. CDR3 DNA: TGTGCCAGCACCCGGGCCCAAGCCAAAAACATTCAGTACTTC. The encoded protein is CASTRAQAKNIQYF.